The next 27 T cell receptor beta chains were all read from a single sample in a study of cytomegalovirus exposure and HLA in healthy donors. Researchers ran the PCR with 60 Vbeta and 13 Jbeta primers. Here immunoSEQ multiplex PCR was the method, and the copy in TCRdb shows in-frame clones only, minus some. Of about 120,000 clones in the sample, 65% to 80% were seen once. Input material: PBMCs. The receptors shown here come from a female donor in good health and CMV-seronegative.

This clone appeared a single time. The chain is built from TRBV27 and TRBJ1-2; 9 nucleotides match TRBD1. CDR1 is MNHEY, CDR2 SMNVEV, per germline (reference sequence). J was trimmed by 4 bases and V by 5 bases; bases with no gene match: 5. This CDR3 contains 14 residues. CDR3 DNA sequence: TGTGCCAGCAGTCCTCGGGACAGGGTCTATGGCTACACCTTC. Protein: CASSPRDRVYGYTF.

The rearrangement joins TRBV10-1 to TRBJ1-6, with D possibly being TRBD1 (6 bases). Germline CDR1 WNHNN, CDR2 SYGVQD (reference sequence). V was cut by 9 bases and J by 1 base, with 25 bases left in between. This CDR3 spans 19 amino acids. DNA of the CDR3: TGCGCCAGAGAATCGCAGGGGATGGGAACTGGATCCTATAATTCACCCCTCCACTTT. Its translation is CARESQGMGTGSYNSPLHF.

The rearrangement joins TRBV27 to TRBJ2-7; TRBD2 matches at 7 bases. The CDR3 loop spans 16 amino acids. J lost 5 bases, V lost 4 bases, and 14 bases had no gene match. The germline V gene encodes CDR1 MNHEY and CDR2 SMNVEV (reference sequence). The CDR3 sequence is CASSSYHSTSVDEQYF. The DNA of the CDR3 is TGTGCCAGCAGTTCCTACCACTCCACTAGCGTAGACGAGCAGTACTTC.

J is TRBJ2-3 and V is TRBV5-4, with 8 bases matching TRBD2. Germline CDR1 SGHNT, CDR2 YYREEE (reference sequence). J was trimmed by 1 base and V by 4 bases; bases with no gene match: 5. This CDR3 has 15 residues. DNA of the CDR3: TGTGCCAGCAGCATGCCAGCGGGGGGCACAGATACGCAGTATTTT. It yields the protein CASSMPAGGTDTQYF.

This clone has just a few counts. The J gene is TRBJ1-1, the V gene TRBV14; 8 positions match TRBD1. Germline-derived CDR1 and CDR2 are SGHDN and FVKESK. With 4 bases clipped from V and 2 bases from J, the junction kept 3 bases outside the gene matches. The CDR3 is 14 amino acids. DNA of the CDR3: TGTGCCAGCAGCCTAGGACAGGGAAACACTGAAGCTTTCTTT. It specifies CASSLGQGNTEAFF.

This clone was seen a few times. The CDR3 DNA reads TGTGCCAGCAGCTTGAACGCAGACTCCTACAATGAGCAGTTCTTC. Amino acids: CASSLNADSYNEQFF. The genes are TRBV5-8 and TRBJ2-1; D is uncertain. Germline V gives CDR1 SGHTS, CDR2 YDEGEE. This CDR3 region has 15 residues. The ends were cut back, 1 base at V and 0 bases at J, with 8 bases in the middle.

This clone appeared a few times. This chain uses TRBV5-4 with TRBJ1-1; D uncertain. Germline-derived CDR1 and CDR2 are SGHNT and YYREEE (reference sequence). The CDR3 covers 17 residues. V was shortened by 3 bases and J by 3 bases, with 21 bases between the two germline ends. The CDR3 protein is CASSSIHTRGSDTEAFF. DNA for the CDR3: TGTGCCAGCAGCTCCATCCACACTCGGGGATCGGACACTGAAGCTTTCTTT. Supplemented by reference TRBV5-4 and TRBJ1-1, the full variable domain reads ETGVTQSPTHLIKTRGQQVTLRCSSQSGHNTVSWYQQALGQGPQFIFQYYREEENGRGNFPPRFSGLQFPNYSSELNVNALELDDSALYLCASSSIHTRGSDTEAFFGQGTRLTVV.

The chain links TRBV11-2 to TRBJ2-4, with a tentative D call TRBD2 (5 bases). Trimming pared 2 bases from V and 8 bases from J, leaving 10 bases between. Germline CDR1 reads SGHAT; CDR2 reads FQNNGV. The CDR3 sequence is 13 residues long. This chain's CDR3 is CASSLSSGDIQYF. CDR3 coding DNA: TGTGCCAGCAGCTTATCCAGCGGAGACATTCAGTACTTC.

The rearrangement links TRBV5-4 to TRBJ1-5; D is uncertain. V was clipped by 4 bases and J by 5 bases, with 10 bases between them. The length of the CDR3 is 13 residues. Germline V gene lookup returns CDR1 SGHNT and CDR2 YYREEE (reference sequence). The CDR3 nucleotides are TGTGCCAGCAGCATCGACAACTATCAGCCCCAGCATTTT. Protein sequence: CASSIDNYQPQHF.

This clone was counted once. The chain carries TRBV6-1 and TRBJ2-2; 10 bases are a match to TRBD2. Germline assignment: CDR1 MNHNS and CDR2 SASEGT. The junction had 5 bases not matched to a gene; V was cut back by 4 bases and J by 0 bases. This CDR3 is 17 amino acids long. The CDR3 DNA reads TGTGCCAGCAGTGTGGCTAGCGGGGGAACGAACACCGGGGAGCTGTTTTTT. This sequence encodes CASSVASGGTNTGELFF.

The CDR3 region has the DNA TGTGCCAGCAGGGGGACAGGGAAAGTCGCTGAAGCTTTCTTT. Its translation is CASRGTGKVAEAFF. The rearrangement links TRBV2 to TRBJ1-1; 9 bases fit TRBD1. Germline V gives CDR1 SNHLY, CDR2 FYNNEI. V was clipped by 6 bases and J by 6 bases; unmatched bases: 8. CDR3 length equals 14 residues.

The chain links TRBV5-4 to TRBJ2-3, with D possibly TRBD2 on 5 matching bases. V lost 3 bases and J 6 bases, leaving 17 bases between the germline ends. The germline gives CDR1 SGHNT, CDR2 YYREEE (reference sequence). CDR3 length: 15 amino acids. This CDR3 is CASSSENGVVDTQYF. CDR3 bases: TGTGCCAGCAGCTCGGAAAACGGGGTGGTCGATACGCAGTATTTT.

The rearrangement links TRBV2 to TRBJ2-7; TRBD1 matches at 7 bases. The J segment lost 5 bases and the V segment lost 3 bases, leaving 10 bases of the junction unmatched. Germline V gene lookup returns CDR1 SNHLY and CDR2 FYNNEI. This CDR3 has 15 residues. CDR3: CASSEMDRWSNEQYF. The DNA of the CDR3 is TGTGCCAGCAGTGAGATGGACAGGTGGAGTAACGAGCAGTACTTC.

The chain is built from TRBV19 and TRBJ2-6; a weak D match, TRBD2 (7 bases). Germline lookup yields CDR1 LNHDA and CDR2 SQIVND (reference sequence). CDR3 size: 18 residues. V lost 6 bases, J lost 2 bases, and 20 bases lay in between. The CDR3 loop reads CASRQQGGLEAGANVLTF. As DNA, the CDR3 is TGTGCCAGTAGACAACAGGGAGGGCTCGAGGCTGGGGCCAACGTCCTGACTTTC.

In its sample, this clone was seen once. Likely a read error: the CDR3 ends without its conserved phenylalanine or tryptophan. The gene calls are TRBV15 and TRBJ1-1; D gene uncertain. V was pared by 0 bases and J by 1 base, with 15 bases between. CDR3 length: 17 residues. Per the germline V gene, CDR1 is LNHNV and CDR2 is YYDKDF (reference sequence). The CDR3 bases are TGTGCCACCAGCAGAGAGGTACCCCCGGGAGAGAACACTGAAGCTTTCTCT. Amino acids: CATSREVPPGENTEAFS.

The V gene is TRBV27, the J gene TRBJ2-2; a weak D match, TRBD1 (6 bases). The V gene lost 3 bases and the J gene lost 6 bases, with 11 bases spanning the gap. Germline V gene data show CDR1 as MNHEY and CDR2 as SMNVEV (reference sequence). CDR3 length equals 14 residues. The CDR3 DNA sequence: TGTGCCAGCAGTTTCCAGGGGCGCCCCGGGGAGCTGTTTTTT. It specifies CASSFQGRPGELFF.

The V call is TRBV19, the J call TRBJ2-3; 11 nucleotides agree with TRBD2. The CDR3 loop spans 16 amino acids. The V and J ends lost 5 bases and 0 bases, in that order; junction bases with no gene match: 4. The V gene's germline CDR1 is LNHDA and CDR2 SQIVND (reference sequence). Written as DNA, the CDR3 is TGTGCCAGTAGTCTCCGACTAGCGGGGAGCACAGATACGCAGTATTTT. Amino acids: CASSLRLAGSTDTQYF.

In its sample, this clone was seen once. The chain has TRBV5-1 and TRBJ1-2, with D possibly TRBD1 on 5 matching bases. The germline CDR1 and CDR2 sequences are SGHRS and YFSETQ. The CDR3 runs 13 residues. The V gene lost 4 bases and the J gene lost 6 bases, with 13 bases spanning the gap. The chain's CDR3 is CASSPTGGNGYTF. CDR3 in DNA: TGCGCCAGCAGCCCAACCGGGGGGAATGGCTACACCTTC.

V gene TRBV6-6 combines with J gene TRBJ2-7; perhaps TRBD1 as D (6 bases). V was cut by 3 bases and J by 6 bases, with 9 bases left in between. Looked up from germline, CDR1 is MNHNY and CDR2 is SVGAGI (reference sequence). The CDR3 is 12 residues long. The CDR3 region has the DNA TGTGCCAGCAGTTATCTGGACAGCGAGCAGTACTTC. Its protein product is CASSYLDSEQYF.

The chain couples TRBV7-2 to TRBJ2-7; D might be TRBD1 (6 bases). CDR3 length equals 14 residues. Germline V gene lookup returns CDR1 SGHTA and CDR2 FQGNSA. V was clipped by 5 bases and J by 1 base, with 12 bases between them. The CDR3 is CASSVLRGSYEQYF. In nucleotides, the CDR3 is TGTGCCAGCAGCGTTCTCAGGGGATCCTACGAGCAGTACTTC.

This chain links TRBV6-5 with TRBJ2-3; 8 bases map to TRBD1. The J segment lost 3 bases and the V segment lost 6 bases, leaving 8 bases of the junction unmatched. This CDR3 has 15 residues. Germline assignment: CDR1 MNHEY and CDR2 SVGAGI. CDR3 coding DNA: TGTGCCAGCAGAAAACAGGGGGGAGGTACAGATACGCAGTATTTT. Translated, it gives CASRKQGGGTDTQYF.

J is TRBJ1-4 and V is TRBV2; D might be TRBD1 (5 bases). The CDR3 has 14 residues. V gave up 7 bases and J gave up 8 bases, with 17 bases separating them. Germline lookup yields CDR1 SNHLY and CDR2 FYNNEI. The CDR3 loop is CASKGQGGQEKLFF. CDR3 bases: TGTGCCAGCAAGGGCCAGGGAGGTCAAGAAAAACTGTTTTTT.

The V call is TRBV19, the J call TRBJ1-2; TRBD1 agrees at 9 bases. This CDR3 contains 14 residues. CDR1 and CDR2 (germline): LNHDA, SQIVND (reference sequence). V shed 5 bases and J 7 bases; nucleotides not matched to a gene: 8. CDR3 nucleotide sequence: TGTGCCAGTAGTGTGGGACAGGGCTATGGTGGCTACACCTTC. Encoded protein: CASSVGQGYGGYTF.

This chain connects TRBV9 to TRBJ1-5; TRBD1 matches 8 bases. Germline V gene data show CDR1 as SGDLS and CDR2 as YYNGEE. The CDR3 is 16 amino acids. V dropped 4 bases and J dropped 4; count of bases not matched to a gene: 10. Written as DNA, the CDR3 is TGTGCCAGCAGCCCTCGGACAGGGAGCCCTAATCAGCCCCAGCATTTT. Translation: CASSPRTGSPNQPQHF.

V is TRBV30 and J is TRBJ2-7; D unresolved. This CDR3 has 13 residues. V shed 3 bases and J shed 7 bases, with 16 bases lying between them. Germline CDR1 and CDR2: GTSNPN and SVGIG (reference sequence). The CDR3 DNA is TGTGCCTGGAGCGCTAGAACTACCAATGAGCAGTACTTC. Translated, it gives CAWSARTTNEQYF.

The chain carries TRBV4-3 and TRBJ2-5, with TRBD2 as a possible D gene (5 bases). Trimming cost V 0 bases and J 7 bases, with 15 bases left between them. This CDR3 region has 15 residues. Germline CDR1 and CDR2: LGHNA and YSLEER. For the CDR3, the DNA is TGCGCCAGCAGCCAAGAGAAGGCTAGCAGGTCGACCCAGTACTTC. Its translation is CASSQEKASRSTQYF.

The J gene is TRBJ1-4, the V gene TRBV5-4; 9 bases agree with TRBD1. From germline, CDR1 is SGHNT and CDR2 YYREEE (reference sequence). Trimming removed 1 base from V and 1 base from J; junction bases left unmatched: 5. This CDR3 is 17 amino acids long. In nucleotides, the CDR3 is TGTGCCAGCAGCTTGCCTTTGGGACAGGGAACTAATGAAAAACTGTTTTTT. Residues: CASSLPLGQGTNEKLFF.